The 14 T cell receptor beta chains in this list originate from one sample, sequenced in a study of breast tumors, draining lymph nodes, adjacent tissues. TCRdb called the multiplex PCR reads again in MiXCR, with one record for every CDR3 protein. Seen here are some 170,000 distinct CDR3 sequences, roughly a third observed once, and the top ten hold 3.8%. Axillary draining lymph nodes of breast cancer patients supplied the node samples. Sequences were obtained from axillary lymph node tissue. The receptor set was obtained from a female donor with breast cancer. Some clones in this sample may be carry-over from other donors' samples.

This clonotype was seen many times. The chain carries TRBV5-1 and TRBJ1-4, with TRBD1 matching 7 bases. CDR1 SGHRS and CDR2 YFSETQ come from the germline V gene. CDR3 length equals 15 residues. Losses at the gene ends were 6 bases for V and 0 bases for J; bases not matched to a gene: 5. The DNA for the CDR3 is TGCGCCAGCACCCGACAGGGCGCAACTAATGAAAAACTGTTTTTT. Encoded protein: CASTRQGATNEKLFF.

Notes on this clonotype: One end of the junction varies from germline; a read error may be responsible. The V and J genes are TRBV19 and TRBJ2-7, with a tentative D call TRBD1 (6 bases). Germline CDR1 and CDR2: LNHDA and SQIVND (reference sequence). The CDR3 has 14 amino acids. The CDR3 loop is CARSPGVRSHEQYF. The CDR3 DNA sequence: TGTGCCAGAAGCCCAGGGGTACGCTCCCACGAGCAGTACTTC.

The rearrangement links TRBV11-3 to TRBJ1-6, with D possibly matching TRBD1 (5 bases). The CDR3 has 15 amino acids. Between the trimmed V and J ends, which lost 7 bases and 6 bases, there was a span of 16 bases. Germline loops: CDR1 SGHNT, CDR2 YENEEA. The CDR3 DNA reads TGTGCCAGCACTATTGGCCAGGGTAGTAATTCACCCCTCCACTTT. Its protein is CASTIGQGSNSPLHF.

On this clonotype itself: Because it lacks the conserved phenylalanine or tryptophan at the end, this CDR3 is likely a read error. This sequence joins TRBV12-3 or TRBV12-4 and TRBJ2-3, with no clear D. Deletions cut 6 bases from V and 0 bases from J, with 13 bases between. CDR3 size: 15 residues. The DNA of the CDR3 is TGTGCCAGCAGCTCCCCCGGCGGAAGCACAGATACGCAGTATTCT. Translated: CASSSPGGSTDTQYS.

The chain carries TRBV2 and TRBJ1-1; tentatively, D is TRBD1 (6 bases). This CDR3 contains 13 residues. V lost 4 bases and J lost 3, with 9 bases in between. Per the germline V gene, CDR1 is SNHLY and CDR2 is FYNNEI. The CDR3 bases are TGTGCCAGCAGTGCAGGGGTCGACACTGAAGCTTTCTTT. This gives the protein CASSAGVDTEAFF.

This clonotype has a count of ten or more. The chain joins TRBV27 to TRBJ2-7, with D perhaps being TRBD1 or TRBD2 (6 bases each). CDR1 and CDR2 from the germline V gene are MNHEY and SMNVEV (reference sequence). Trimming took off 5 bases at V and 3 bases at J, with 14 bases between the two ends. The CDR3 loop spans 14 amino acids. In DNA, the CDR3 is TGTGCCAGCAGTCACAGTGGGGGGCTCTACGAGCAGTACTTC. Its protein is CASSHSGGLYEQYF.

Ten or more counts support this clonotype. The CDR3 DNA reads TGTGCCAGCAGCTTCACTAGCGGAGGATACAATGAGCAGTTCTTC. This sequence encodes CASSFTSGGYNEQFF. The chain couples TRBV7-3 to TRBJ2-1, with 8 bases identical to TRBD2. The CDR3 consists of 15 residues. J lost 4 bases, V lost 3 bases, and 5 bases had no gene match. Germline loops: CDR1 SGHTA, CDR2 FQGTGA.

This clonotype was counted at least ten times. CDR3 coding DNA: TGTGCCAGCAGCGCAGGGGCGGGAACTAACTATGGCTACACCTTC. Translation: CASSAGAGTNYGYTF. This chain joins TRBV9 and TRBJ1-2; TRBD1 might be the D (6 bases). The CDR3 consists of 15 residues. Germline V gene data show CDR1 as SGDLS and CDR2 as YYNGEE. V gave up 3 bases and J gave up 0 bases, with 12 bases separating them.

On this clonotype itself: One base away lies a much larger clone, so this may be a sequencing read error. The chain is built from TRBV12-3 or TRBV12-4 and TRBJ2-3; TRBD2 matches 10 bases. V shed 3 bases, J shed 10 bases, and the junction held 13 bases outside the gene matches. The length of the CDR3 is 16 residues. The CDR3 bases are TGTGCCAGCAGTTTCCGGCTAGCGGGGGTATCGGATCCGCAGTATTTT. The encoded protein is CASSFRLAGVSDPQYF.

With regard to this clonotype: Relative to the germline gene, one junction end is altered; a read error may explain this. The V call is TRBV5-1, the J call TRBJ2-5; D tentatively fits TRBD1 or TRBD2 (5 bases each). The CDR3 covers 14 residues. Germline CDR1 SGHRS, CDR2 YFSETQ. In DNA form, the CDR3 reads TGCACCAGCGGCTTGGCCTTGGGGCGAGAGACCCAGTACTTC. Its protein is CTSGLALGRETQYF.

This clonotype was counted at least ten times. In DNA form, the CDR3 reads TGTGCCAGCAGCTTCTCCAGATTCGACACGACAGATAATTCACCCCTCCACTTT. Translating gives CASSFSRFDTTDNSPLHF. The chain has TRBV7-2 and TRBJ1-6, with D perhaps matching TRBD1 (5 bases). With 3 bases removed from V and 5 bases from J, the gap between germline ends came to 20 bases. Germline CDR1 is SGHTA and CDR2 is FQGNSA. The CDR3 totals 18 residues.

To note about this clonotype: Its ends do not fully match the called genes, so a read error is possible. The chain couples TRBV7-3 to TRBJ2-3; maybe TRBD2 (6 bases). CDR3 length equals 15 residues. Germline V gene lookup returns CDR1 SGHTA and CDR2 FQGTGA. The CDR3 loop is CASSSPGSGTDMQYF. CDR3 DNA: TGTGCCAGCAGCTCACCGGGTAGCGGCACAGATATGCAGTATTTT. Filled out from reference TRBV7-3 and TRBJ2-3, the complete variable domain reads GAGVSQTPSNKVTEKGKYVELRCDPISGHTALYWYRQSLGQGPEFLIYFQGTGAADDSGLPNDRFFAVRPEGSVSTLKIQRTERGDSAVYLCASSSPGSGTDMQYFGPGTRLTVL.

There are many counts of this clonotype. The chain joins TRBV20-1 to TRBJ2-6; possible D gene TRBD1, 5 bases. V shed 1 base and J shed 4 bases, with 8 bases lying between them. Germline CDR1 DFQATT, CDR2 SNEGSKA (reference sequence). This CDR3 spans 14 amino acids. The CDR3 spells CSARAGSGANVLTF. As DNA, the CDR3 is TGCAGTGCTAGAGCAGGGTCGGGGGCCAACGTCCTGACTTTC.

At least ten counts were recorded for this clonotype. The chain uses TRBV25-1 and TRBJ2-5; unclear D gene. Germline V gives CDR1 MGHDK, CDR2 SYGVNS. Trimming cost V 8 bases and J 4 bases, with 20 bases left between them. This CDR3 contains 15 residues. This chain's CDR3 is CASSIGSQVGETQYF. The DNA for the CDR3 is TGTGCCAGCTCCATCGGGTCCCAAGTCGGAGAGACCCAGTACTTC.